Shown below are 16 T cell receptor beta chains from a single sample sequenced in a study of blood T cell repertoires in COVID-19. Only in-frame clones appear in the TCRdb table, and some are missing; sequencing was by immunoSEQ multiplex PCR. The sample lists 250,000 or so clones, around 93% occurring once. The sequenced sample consisted of PBMCs or T cells enriched from blood (not recorded which). These receptors came from a man aged 40-49 years who had been exposed to COVID-19.

The rearrangement joins TRBV6-6 to TRBJ1-1, with 10 bases matching TRBD1. With V trimmed by 6 bases and J by 1 base, 8 bases remained unmatched. This CDR3 comprises 16 residues. Germline V gene data show CDR1 as MNHNY and CDR2 as SVGAGI (reference sequence). The CDR3 DNA sequence: TGTGCCAGCAGCCACGGGACAGGGGAGGCGAACACTGAAGCTTTCTTT. Encoded protein: CASSHGTGEANTEAFF.

The chain employs TRBV30 and TRBJ2-3, with D perhaps TRBD2 (5 bases). Germline V CDR1 and CDR2: GTSNPN, SVGIG (reference sequence). This CDR3 spans 11 amino acids. Trimming took off 1 base at V and 9 bases at J, with 8 bases between the two ends. This CDR3 reads CAWSASTTQYF. The CDR3 DNA reads as TGTGCCTGGAGTGCTAGCACCACGCAGTATTTT.

The chain links TRBV19 to TRBJ2-7; D gene unclear. CDR3 length: 14 amino acids. The V and J ends lost 6 bases and 3 bases respectively, with 15 bases between them. Per germline, CDR1 LNHDA and CDR2 SQIVND (reference sequence). The CDR3 protein is CASSTSLTVYEQYF. In DNA, the CDR3 is TGTGCCAGTAGCACCTCCCTTACTGTCTACGAGCAGTACTTC.

V is TRBV30 and J is TRBJ2-5; no definite D call. Germline CDR1 GTSNPN, CDR2 SVGIG (reference sequence). Deletions cut 2 bases from V and 5 bases from J, with 18 bases between. The CDR3 is made up of 15 amino acids. CDR3 amino acids: CAWSRRVPRSETQYF. In DNA form, the CDR3 reads TGTGCCTGGAGTCGTCGGGTCCCAAGGTCGGAGACCCAGTACTTC. The full variable domain, its missing parts supplied by reference TRBV30 and TRBJ2-5, is SQTIHQWPATLVQPVGSPLSLECTVEGTSNPNLYWYRQAAGRGLQLLFYSVGIGQISSEVPQNLSASRPQDRQFILSSKKLLLSDSGFYLCAWSRRVPRSETQYFGPGTRLLVL.

This clone has more than one count but fewer than ten. The V and J genes are TRBV5-4 and TRBJ1-1; D gene unclear. V gave up 2 bases and J gave up 1 base, with 12 bases separating them. Germline CDR1 reads SGHNT; CDR2 reads YYREEE (reference sequence). This CDR3 spans 15 amino acids. CDR3 protein: CASSFPSAKNTEAFF. The CDR3 DNA follows: TGTGCCAGCAGCTTTCCCAGCGCAAAGAACACTGAAGCTTTCTTT.

V is TRBV3-1 (or the pseudogene TRBV3-2) and J is TRBJ2-5; no clear D. The CDR3 runs to 14 residues. Looked up from germline, CDR1 is LGHDT and CDR2 is YNNKEL (reference sequence). Trimming cost V 0 bases and J 6 bases, with 11 bases left between them. CDR3 sequence: CASSQEGRIQTQYF. CDR3 sequence (DNA): TGTGCCAGCAGCCAAGAGGGCCGTATTCAGACCCAGTACTTC.

The V and J genes are TRBV18 and TRBJ2-7; 7 bases line up with TRBD2. The CDR3 length is 21 residues. With 3 bases clipped from V and 7 bases from J, the junction kept 30 bases outside the gene matches. CDR1 KGHSH and CDR2 LQKENI come from the germline V gene. The CDR3 coding sequence is TGTGCCAGCTCACCGTTTAGGGGACTGAATGAAGTTGCGGGAGCCACGGGGGAGCAGTACTTC. It encodes CASSPFRGLNEVAGATGEQYF.

The chain has TRBV27 and TRBJ2-1, with 9 bases fitting TRBD1. Germline lookup yields CDR1 MNHEY and CDR2 SMNVEV (reference sequence). This CDR3 is built from 16 residues. With V trimmed by 2 bases and J by 3 bases, 5 bases remained unmatched. The CDR3 loop is CASSLGTGKGYNEQFF. The CDR3 nucleotides read TGTGCCAGCAGTTTAGGGACAGGGAAAGGCTACAATGAGCAGTTCTTC.

J is TRBJ2-4 and V is TRBV11-2, with TRBD2 matching over 12 bases. The CDR3 consists of 16 residues. V lost 4 bases, J lost 2 bases, and 3 bases stayed unmatched. Germline CDR1 and CDR2: SGHAT and FQNNGV. In DNA form, the CDR3 reads TGTGCCAGCAGCTCAACTAGCGGGAGGTCCAAAAACATTCAGTACTTC. This codes for CASSSTSGRSKNIQYF.

For the CDR3, the DNA is TGTGCCAGTAGTATTCACCGGACAGGAAACAATGAGCAGTTCTTC. It codes for CASSIHRTGNNEQFF. V usage is TRBV19 and J usage is TRBJ2-1; the match to TRBD1 covers 7 bases. The CDR3 is made up of 15 amino acids. V shed 3 bases, J shed 5 bases, and the junction held 7 bases outside the gene matches. CDR1 LNHDA and CDR2 SQIVND come from the germline V gene (reference sequence).

V usage is TRBV5-6 and J usage is TRBJ1-5, with TRBD1 identical over 9 bases. Germline trimming cut 4 bases from V and 4 bases from J; bases unmatched to any gene: 3. The germline CDR1 and CDR2 sequences are SGHDT and YYEEEE. This CDR3 spans 14 amino acids. The CDR3 region is CASSPGTGNQPQHF. The CDR3 DNA follows: TGTGCCAGCAGCCCCGGGACAGGGAATCAGCCCCAGCATTTT.

The genes are TRBV7-3 and TRBJ2-3; D uncertain. CDR1 and CDR2 from the germline V gene are SGHTA and FQGTGA. This CDR3 is built from 15 residues. V lost 7 bases and J lost 2, with 16 bases in between. CDR3 sequence (DNA): TGTGCCAGCACCCCCTTCGGTAGAAACACAGATACGCAGTATTTT. It specifies CASTPFGRNTDTQYF.

This chain joins TRBV27 and TRBJ1-4, with a weak D call TRBD1 (6 bases). CDR1 is MNHEY and CDR2 is SMNVEV in the germline V gene (reference sequence). V dropped 5 bases and J dropped 8 bases, with 21 bases sitting between them. The CDR3 length is 16 residues. CDR3: CASSPRDRSDWEKLFF. The CDR3 nucleotides are TGTGCCAGCAGTCCGAGAGACAGGTCTGATTGGGAAAAACTGTTTTTT.

The chain links TRBV21-1 to TRBJ1-5; the D segment call TRBD1 is taken from the table without a DNA check. TRBV21-1 is termed a pseudogene. The CDR3 is made up of 13 amino acids. For the CDR3, the DNA is TGTGCCAGCCTGGGACAGTCGGGCCAGCCCCAGCATTTT. This encodes CASLGQSGQPQHF.

The chain recombines TRBV30 with TRBJ2-7; 10 bases map to TRBD1. This CDR3 is built from 16 residues. Germline assignment: CDR1 GTSNPN and CDR2 SVGIG (reference sequence). V trimming: 2 bases; J trimming: 5 bases; junction bases outside the gene matches: 12. The CDR3 spells CAWSPPTDRGPHEQYF. In DNA, the CDR3 is TGTGCCTGGAGTCCCCCGACCGACAGGGGGCCCCACGAGCAGTACTTC.

V and J are TRBV5-5 and TRBJ2-7; TRBD2 matches 11 bases. Germline V lookup: CDR1 SGHKS, CDR2 YYEKEE (reference sequence). V gave up 2 bases and J gave up 3 bases; unmatched junction bases: 4. This CDR3 has 15 residues. The CDR3 loop reads CASSLLLAGGYEQYF. The CDR3 bases are TGTGCCAGCAGCTTACTTCTAGCGGGAGGCTACGAGCAGTACTTC.